A selection of T cell receptor beta chains follows, all from one sample in a study of STAT5B mutations in CD4+ large granular lymphocyte leukemia. The repertoire was sequenced with immunoSEQ multiplex PCR; TCRdb's copy has only in-frame clones and lacks some. Counted here are about 30,000 clones, about 77% occurring once; the ten biggest clones make up 3% to 3.5%. Specimen: CD4+ T cells from blood buffy coats. The source is a human donor in good health. Both conserved end residues are part of each CDR3. A D gene is named only where the DNA matches it firmly. Clone size is given for some rows only: seen once, a few or many times, or a class if the clone is expanded.

J: TRBJ2-6; D: .; V: TRBV9; size: few; DNA: TGTGCCAGCAGTGAGGGGACGTTGGGGGCCAACGTCCTGACTTTC; CDR3: CASSEGTLGANVLTF
J: TRBJ2-3; D: TRBD2; V: TRBV7-8; size: once; DNA: TGTGCCAGCAGCTCTCTTGGGGGGACTAGCGGCACAGATACGCAGTATTTT; CDR3: CASSSLGGTSGTDTQYF
J: TRBJ2-7; D: .; V: TRBV7-2; size: once; DNA: TGTGCCAGCAGCAGAACGGGGGTTTTCGAGCAGTACTTC; CDR3: CASSRTGVFEQYF
J: TRBJ2-3; D: .; V: TRBV27; size: .; DNA: TGTGCCAGCAGTTTTAGACAGGCAGATACGCAGTATTTT; CDR3: CASSFRQADTQYF
J: TRBJ1-1; D: .; V: TRBV19; size: once; DNA: TGTGCCAGTAGTATCTTGCTTGGAGGGCGTCACACTGAAGCTTTCTTT; CDR3: CASSILLGGRHTEAFF
J: TRBJ2-7; D: .; V: TRBV19; size: .; DNA: TGTGCCAGTAGTGGTGGTAGGAGCTCCTACGAGCAGTACTTC; CDR3: CASSGGRSSYEQYF
J: TRBJ1-1; D: .; V: TRBV2; size: few; DNA: TGTGCCAGCAAACCGATGGGCGCCGCTGAAGCTTTCTTT; CDR3: CASKPMGAAEAFF
J: TRBJ2-7; D: .; V: TRBV29-1; size: once; DNA: TGCAGCGTTGAATTCGGGGCAAGGACCCAGTACGAGCAGTACTTC; CDR3: CSVEFGARTQYEQYF
J: TRBJ2-7; D: TRBD1; V: TRBV25-1; size: .; DNA: TGTGCCAGCAGTGAACCGGGACAGCTCTCCTACGAGCAGTACTTC; CDR3: CASSEPGQLSYEQYF
J: TRBJ2-1; D: TRBD2; V: TRBV7-9; size: .; DNA: TGTGCCAGCATGCCCCGGGGACTAGCGGGCCGCAATGAGCAGTTCTTC; CDR3: CASMPRGLAGRNEQFF
J: TRBJ2-7; D: .; V: TRBV7-2; size: .; DNA: TGTGCCAGCAGCTTAGCGTCCAACGTCGATTCCTACGAGCAGTACTTC; CDR3: CASSLASNVDSYEQYF
J: TRBJ2-5; D: .; V: TRBV9; size: .; DNA: TGTGCCAGCAGCGTAGGGCTAGCGAGAGAGACCCAGTACTTC; CDR3: CASSVGLARETQYF
J: TRBJ1-2; D: TRBD1; V: TRBV9; size: .; DNA: TGTGCCAGCAGCCCCCGACAGGGGGCTGTGGGCTACACCTTC; CDR3: CASSPRQGAVGYTF
J: TRBJ2-1; D: TRBD2; V: TRBV9; size: .; DNA: TGTGCCAGCAGCAAAGGGACTAGCGGGGGACCTCGGGGGGGTGAGCAGTTCTTC; CDR3: CASSKGTSGGPRGGEQFF
J: TRBJ1-2; D: TRBD1; V: TRBV7-8; size: .; DNA: TGTGCCAGCAGCTTAGACCCCAGGACAGGGACCCTCTATGGCTACACCTTC; CDR3: CASSLDPRTGTLYGYTF
J: TRBJ2-7; D: .; V: TRBV19; size: .; DNA: TGTGCCAGTAGTCCTCTGCGGGGTAGCGATGAGCAGTACTTC; CDR3: CASSPLRGSDEQYF
J: TRBJ1-5; D: .; V: TRBV6-6; size: few; DNA: TGTGCCAGCAGTCCTAATCAGCCCCAGCATTTT; CDR3: CASSPNQPQHF
J: TRBJ1-2; D: TRBD1; V: TRBV7-2; size: few; DNA: TGTGCCAGCAGCCTCCGGACAGGGGTTATTTCCTATGGCTACACCTTC; CDR3: CASSLRTGVISYGYTF
J: TRBJ1-5; D: .; V: TRBV27; size: .; DNA: TGTGCCAGCAGTTTATCGGTGGTACAGCCCCAGCATTTT; CDR3: CASSLSVVQPQHF
J: TRBJ2-1; D: .; V: TRBV9; size: once; DNA: TGTGCCAGCAGCGTAGACGTTTACAATGAGCAGTTCTTC; CDR3: CASSVDVYNEQFF
J: TRBJ2-7; D: TRBD2; V: TRBV7-8; size: once; DNA: TGTGCCAGCAGCTTAGAAGCGGGAGAGAACTACGAGCAGTACTTC; CDR3: CASSLEAGENYEQYF
J: TRBJ2-7; D: .; V: TRBV5-6; size: .; DNA: TGTGCCAGCAGCTTCGGTCCGGGGGCACGGGAGCAGTACTTC; CDR3: CASSFGPGAREQYF
J: TRBJ2-5; D: TRBD2; V: TRBV4-1; size: .; DNA: TGCGCCAGCAGCCAAGATCCTCAACTCGGCGGGAGGGCCGGGGAGACCCAGTACTTC; CDR3: CASSQDPQLGGRAGETQYF
J: TRBJ1-3; D: TRBD1; V: TRBV19; size: .; DNA: TGTGCCACCAGGGACAGAAGAACCTCTGGAAACACCATATATTTT; CDR3: CATRDRRTSGNTIYF
J: TRBJ1-5; D: TRBD1; V: TRBV2; size: few; DNA: TGTGCCAGCAGTGGGCCGGGACAGGGCTATCAGCCCCAGCATTTT; CDR3: CASSGPGQGYQPQHF
J: TRBJ1-2; D: .; V: TRBV16; size: .; DNA: TGTGCCAGCAGCCAATCCCTCTATGGCTACACCTTC; CDR3: CASSQSLYGYTF
J: TRBJ2-7; D: TRBD2; V: TRBV6-5; size: .; DNA: TGTGCCAGCAGTTCGTCCTTTTTAGCGGGAGCCTACGAGCAGTACTTC; CDR3: CASSSSFLAGAYEQYF
J: TRBJ1-1; D: .; V: TRBV30; size: few; DNA: TGTGCCTGGAGTAGGCACCAATACACTGAAGCTTTCTTT; CDR3: CAWSRHQYTEAFF
J: TRBJ2-3; D: TRBD2; V: TRBV4-1; size: .; DNA: TGCGCCAGCAAGGGAGGGCCTCGCGATACGCAGTATTTT; CDR3: CASKGGPRDTQYF
J: TRBJ2-3; D: TRBD2; V: TRBV27; size: .; DNA: TGTGCCAGCAGTTTAGGTAGCGGGAGGGGCACAGATACGCAGTATTTT; CDR3: CASSLGSGRGTDTQYF
J: TRBJ2-3; D: .; V: TRBV30; size: .; DNA: TGTGCCTGGACATTCGGGCTAGCAGCTAGCACAGATACGCAGTATTTT; CDR3: CAWTFGLAASTDTQYF
J: TRBJ1-5; D: TRBD1; V: TRBV10-3; size: few; DNA: TGTGCCATCAGTGAGCCGAGTCGCGACAGGGGCAATCAGCCCCAGCATTTT; CDR3: CAISEPSRDRGNQPQHF
J: TRBJ1-4; D: .; V: TRBV4-1; size: few; DNA: TGCGCCAGCAGTCCTGACGGGGGCCCCGAAAAACTGTTTTTT; CDR3: CASSPDGGPEKLFF
J: TRBJ2-7; D: TRBD2; V: TRBV10-3; size: .; DNA: TGTGCCATTGGGACTAGCGGGAGCTACGAGCAGTACTTC; CDR3: CAIGTSGSYEQYF
J: TRBJ1-5; D: .; V: TRBV19; size: .; DNA: TGTGCCAGTATGACCGGGCCCTTAGGACGTCGGCCCCAGCATTTT; CDR3: CASMTGPLGRRPQHF
J: TRBJ2-7; D: TRBD1; V: TRBV19; size: .; DNA: TGTGCCAGTAGTATGTCCGGGACAGGGATTTGGGGCACCTACGAGCAGTACTTC; CDR3: CASSMSGTGIWGTYEQYF